Listed here are 4 T cell receptor beta chains from one sample, sequenced in a study of cytomegalovirus exposure and HLA in healthy donors. The primer mix had 60 Vbeta and 13 Jbeta primers. This table comes from immunoSEQ multiplex PCR, and its TCRdb copy is limited to in-frame clones, with some not included. The sample lists some 150,000 clones; around 85% were seen once. The sequenced sample consisted of PBMCs. The receptor set was obtained from a woman aged 30 to 39 in good health and CMV-seronegative.

As DNA, the CDR3 is TGTGCCAGCAGCTTAGTGGGGGCAGGCCAGCCCCAGCATTTT. Amino acid sequence: CASSLVGAGQPQHF. V and J are TRBV7-2 and TRBJ1-5; D may be TRBD1 (6 bases). Germline V CDR1 and CDR2: SGHTA, FQGNSA. This CDR3 is built from 14 residues. The V gene lost 1 base and the J gene lost 7 bases, with 11 bases spanning the gap.

The CDR3 protein is CSAQGAENYGYTF. The CDR3 nucleotides read TGCAGCGCCCAAGGGGCGGAGAACTATGGCTACACCTTC. The rearrangement links TRBV29-1 to TRBJ1-2; a weak D match, TRBD1 (5 bases). The germline V gene has CDR1 SQVTM and CDR2 ANQGSEA. The CDR3 runs to 13 residues. V dropped 7 bases and J dropped 2 bases, with 14 bases sitting between them.

V gene TRBV15 combines with J gene TRBJ2-3, with 12 bases aligning to TRBD2. Trimming removed 0 bases from V and 5 bases from J; junction bases left unmatched: 0. CDR3 length: 15 residues. Looked up from germline, CDR1 is LNHNV and CDR2 is YYDKDF (reference sequence). In DNA form, the CDR3 reads TGTGCCACCAGCAGAGAACTAGCGGGAGGAGATACGCAGTATTTT. This gives the protein CATSRELAGGDTQYF.

For the CDR3, the DNA is TGTGCCAGTAGTATAGACAGATGGGCGGAGGGACCGAACACCGGGGAGCTGTTTTTT. Amino acids: CASSIDRWAEGPNTGELFF. V is TRBV19 and J is TRBJ2-2; weak D call: TRBD2 (6 bases). Germline V gives CDR1 LNHDA, CDR2 SQIVND (reference sequence). This CDR3 has 19 amino acids. Trimming removed 0 bases at V and 0 bases at J, with 17 bases between.